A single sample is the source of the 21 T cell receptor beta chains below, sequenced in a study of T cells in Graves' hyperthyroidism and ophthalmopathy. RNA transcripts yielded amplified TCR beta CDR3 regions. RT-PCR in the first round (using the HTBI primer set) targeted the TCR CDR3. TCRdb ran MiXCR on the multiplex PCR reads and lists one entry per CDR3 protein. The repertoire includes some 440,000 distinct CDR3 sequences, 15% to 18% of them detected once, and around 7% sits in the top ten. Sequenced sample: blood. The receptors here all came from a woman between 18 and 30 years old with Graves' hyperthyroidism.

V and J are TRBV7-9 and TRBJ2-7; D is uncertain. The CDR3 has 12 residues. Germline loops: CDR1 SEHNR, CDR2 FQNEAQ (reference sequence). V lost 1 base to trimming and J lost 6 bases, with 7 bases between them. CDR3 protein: CASSLGASEQYF. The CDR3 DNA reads TGTGCCAGCAGCTTAGGCGCCTCCGAGCAGTACTTC.

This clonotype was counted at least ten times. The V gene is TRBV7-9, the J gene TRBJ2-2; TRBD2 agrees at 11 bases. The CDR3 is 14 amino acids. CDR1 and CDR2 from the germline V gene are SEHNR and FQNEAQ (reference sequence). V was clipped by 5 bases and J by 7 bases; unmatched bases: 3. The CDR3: CASSPGLAVGELFF. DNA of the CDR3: TGTGCCAGCAGCCCGGGACTAGCGGTCGGGGAGCTGTTTTTT.

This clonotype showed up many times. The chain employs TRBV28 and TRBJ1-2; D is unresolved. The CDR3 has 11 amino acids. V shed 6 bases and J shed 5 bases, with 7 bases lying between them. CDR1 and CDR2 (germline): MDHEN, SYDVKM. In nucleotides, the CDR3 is TGTGCCAGCAGGGAAGAGTATGGCTACACCTTC. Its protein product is CASREEYGYTF.

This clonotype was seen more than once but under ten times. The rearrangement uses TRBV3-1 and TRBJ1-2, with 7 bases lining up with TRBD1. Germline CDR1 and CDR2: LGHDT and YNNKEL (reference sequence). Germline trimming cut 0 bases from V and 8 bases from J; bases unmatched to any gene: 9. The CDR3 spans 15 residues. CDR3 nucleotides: TGTGCCAGCAGCCAAGATCCGTCGGGACAGATAGGCTACACCTTC. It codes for CASSQDPSGQIGYTF.

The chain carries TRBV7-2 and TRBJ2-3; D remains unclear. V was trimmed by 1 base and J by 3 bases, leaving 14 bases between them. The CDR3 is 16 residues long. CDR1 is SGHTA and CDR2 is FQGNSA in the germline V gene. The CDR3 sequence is CASSLGRLSKTDTQYF. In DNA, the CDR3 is TGTGCCAGCAGCTTAGGTAGACTGTCTAAAACAGATACGCAGTATTTT.

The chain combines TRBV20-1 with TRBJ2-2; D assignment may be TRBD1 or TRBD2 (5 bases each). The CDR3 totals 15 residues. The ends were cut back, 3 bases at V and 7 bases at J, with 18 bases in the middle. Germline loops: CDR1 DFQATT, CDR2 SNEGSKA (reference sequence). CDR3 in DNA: TGCAGTGCTAGGGGTTCTAGGGGAGAGGGCGGGGAGCTGTTTTTT. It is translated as CSARGSRGEGGELFF.

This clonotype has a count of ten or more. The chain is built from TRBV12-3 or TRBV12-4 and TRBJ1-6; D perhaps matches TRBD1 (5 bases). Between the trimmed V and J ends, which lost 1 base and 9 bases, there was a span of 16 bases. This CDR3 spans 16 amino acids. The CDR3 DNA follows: TGTGCCAGCAGTTTAGAGTCAGGGATCGGTGTTTCACCCCTCCACTTT. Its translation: CASSLESGIGVSPLHF.

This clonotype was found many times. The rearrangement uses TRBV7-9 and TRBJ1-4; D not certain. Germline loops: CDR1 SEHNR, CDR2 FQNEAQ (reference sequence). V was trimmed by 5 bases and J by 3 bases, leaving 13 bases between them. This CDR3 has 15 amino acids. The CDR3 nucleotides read TGTGCCAGCAGCAACCCTCGGGAGGCTAATGAAAAACTGTTTTTT. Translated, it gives CASSNPREANEKLFF.

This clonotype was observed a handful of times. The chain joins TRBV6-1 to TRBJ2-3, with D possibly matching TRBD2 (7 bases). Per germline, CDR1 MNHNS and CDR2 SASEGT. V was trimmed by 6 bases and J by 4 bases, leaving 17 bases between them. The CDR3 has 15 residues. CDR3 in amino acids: CASRRTGGGADTQYF. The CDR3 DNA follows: TGTGCCAGCAGAAGGACCGGCGGGGGCGCAGATACGCAGTATTTT.

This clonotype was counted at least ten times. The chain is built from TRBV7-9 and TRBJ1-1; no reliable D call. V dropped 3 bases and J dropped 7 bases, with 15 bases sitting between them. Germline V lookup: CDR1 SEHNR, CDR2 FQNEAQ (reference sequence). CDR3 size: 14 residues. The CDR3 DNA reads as TGTGCCAGCAGCTTCCGAAGTGGGTTCGGTGAAGCTTTCTTT. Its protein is CASSFRSGFGEAFF.

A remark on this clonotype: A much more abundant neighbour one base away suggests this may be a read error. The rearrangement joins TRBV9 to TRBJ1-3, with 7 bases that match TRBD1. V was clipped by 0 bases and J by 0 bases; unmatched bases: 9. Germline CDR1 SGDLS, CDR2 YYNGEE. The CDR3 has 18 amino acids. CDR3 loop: CASSVAPDRAFSGNTIYF. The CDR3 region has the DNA TGTGCCAGCAGCGTAGCCCCAGACAGGGCCTTCTCTGGAAACACCATATATTTT.

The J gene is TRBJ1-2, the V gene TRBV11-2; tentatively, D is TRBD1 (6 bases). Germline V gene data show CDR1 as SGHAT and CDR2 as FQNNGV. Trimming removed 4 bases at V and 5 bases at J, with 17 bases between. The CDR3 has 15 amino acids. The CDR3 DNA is TGTGCCAGCAGCTCAATGGACAGATCCCTTTATGGCTACACCTTC. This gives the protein CASSSMDRSLYGYTF. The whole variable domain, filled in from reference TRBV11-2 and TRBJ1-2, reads EAGVAQSPRYKIIEKRQSVAFWCNPISGHATLYWYQQILGQGPKLLIQFQNNGVVDDSQLPKDRFSAERLKGVDSTLKIQPAKLEDSAVYLCASSSMDRSLYGYTFGSGTRLTVV.

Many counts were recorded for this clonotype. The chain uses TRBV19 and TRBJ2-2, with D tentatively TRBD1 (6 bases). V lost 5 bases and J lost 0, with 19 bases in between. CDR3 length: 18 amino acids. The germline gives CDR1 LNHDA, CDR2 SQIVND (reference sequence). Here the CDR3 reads CASSLLGQTIANTGELFF. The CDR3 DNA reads TGTGCCAGTAGTCTACTCGGACAGACCATCGCGAACACCGGGGAGCTGTTTTTT.

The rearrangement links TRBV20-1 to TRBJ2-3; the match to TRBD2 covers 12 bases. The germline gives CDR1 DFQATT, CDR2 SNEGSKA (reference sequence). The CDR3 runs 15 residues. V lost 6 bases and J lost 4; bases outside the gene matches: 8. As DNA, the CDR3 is TGCAGTGCAAGACTAGCGGGAGCTAACGCAGATACGCAGTATTTT. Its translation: CSARLAGANADTQYF.

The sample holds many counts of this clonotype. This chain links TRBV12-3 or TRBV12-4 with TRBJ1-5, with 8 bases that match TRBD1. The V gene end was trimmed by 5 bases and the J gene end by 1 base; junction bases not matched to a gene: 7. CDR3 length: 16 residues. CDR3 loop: CASSAADRGSNQPQHF. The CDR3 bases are TGTGCCAGCAGTGCCGCCGACAGGGGCAGCAATCAGCCCCAGCATTTT.

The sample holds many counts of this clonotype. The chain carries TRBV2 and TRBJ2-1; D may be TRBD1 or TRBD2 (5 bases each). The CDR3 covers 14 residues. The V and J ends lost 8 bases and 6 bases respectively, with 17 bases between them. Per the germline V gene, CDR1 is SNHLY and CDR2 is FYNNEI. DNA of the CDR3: TGTGCCAGCGCACGATCCGGGACCATCAATGAGCAGTTCTTC. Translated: CASARSGTINEQFF.

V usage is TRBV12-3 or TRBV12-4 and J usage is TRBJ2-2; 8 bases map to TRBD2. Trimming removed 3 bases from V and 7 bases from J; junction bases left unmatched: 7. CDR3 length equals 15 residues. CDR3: CASSFVTGGGGELFF. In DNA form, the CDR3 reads TGTGCCAGCAGTTTTGTGACGGGGGGGGGCGGGGAGCTGTTTTTT.

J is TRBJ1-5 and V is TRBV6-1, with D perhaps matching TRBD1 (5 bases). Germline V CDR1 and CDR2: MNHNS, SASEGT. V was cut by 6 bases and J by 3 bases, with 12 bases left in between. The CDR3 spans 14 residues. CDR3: CASRGDGLNQPQHF. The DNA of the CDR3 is TGTGCCAGCAGGGGGGACGGTCTCAATCAGCCCCAGCATTTT.

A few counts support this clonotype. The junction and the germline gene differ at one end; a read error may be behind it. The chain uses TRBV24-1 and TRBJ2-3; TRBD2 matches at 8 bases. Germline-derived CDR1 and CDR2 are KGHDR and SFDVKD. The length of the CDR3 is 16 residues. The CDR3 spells CASSDSAGGNTDTQYF. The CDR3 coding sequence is TGTGCCAGCAGTGACTCGGCGGGAGGAAATACAGATACGCAGTATTTT.

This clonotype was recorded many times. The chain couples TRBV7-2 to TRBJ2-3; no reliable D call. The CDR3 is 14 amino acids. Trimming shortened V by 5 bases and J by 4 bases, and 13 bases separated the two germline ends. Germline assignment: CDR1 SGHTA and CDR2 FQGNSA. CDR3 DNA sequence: TGTGCCAGCAGCACTGCCATGGGTGCAGATACGCAGTATTTT. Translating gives CASSTAMGADTQYF.

This CDR3 is CASSLRTGPDEKLFF. DNA of the CDR3: TGTGCCAGCAGCCTCCGGACAGGGCCTGATGAAAAACTGTTTTTT. The chain carries TRBV4-2 and TRBJ1-4; 8 bases line up with TRBD1. This CDR3 region has 15 residues. Germline V gives CDR1 LGHNA, CDR2 YNFKEQ. V was clipped by 4 bases and J by 6 bases; unmatched bases: 7.